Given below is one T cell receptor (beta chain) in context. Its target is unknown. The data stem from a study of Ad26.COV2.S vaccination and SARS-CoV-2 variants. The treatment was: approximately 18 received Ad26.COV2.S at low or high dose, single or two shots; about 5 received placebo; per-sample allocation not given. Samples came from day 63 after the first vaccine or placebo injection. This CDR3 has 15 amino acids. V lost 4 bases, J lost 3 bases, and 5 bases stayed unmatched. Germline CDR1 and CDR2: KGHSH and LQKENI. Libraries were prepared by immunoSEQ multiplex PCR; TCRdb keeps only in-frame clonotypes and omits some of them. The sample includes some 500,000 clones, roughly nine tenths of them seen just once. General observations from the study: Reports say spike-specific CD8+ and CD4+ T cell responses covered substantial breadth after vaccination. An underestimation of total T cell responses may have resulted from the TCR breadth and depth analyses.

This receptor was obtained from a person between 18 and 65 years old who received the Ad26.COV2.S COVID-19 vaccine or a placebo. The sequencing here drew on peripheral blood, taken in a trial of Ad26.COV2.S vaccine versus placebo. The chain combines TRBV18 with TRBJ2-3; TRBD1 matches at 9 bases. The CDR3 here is CASSLTGGRTDTQYF. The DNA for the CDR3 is TGTGCCAGCTCACTAACAGGGGGCCGGACAGATACGCAGTATTTT.